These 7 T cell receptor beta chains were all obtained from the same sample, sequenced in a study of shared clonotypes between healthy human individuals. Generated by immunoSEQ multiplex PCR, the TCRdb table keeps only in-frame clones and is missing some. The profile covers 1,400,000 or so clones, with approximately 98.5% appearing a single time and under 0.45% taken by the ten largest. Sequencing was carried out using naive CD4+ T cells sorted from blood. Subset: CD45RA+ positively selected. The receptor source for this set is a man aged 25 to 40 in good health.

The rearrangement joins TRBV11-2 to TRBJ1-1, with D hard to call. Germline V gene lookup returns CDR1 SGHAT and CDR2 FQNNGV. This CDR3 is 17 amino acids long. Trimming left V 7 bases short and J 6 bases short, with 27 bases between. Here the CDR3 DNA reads TGTGCCAGCAACGTTAGTGGTCGGTCCAAAGAAGAGGCTGAAGCTTTCTTT. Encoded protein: CASNVSGRSKEEAEAFF.

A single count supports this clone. The CDR3 loop is CASSSRDRGRFQETQYF. DNA of the CDR3: TGTGCCAGCAGCTCCCGGGACAGGGGGCGCTTCCAAGAGACCCAGTACTTC. V is TRBV11-2 and J is TRBJ2-5, with 12 bases lining up with TRBD1. The trim removed 4 bases at V and 1 base at J, leaving 7 bases unmatched. The CDR3 extends over 17 amino acids. Germline CDR1 and CDR2: SGHAT and FQNNGV.

In nucleotides, the CDR3 is TGTGCCAGCAGGCAGGGGGCCCAAGAGACCCAGTACTTC. This codes for CASRQGAQETQYF. The chain joins TRBV28 to TRBJ2-5, with 8 bases identical to TRBD1. From germline, CDR1 is MDHEN and CDR2 SYDVKM. This CDR3 region has 13 residues. After removal of 6 bases from V and 1 base from J, the junction contained 1 base not matched to a gene.

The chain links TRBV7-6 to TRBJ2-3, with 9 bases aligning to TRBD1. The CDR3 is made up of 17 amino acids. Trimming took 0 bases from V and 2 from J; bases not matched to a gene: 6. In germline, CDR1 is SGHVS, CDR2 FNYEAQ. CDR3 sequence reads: CASSLAQTGGLTDTQYF. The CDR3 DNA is TGTGCCAGCAGCTTAGCCCAGACAGGGGGACTCACAGATACGCAGTATTTT.

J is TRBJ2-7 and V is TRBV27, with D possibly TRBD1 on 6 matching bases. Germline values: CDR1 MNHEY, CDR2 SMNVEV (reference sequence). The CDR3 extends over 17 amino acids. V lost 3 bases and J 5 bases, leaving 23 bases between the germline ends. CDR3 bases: TGTGCCAGCAGTTTGTACCCGGAAGCTGGGGGCCTCGACGAGCAGTACTTC. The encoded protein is CASSLYPEAGGLDEQYF.

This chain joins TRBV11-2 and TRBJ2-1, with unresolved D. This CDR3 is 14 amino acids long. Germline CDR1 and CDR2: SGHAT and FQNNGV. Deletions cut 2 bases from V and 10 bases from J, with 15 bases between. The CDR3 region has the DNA TGTGCCAGCAGCTTACCCCGGACCCCGAGCGAGCAGTTCTTC. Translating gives CASSLPRTPSEQFF.

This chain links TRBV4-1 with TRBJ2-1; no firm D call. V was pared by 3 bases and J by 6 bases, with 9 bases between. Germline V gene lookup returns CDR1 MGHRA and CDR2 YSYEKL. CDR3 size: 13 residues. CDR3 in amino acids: CASSHPGGNEQFF. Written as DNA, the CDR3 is TGCGCCAGCAGCCACCCAGGCGGCAATGAGCAGTTCTTC.